The 32 T cell receptor beta chains in this list originate from one sample, sequenced in a study of T cell clones after liver transplantation. Generated by immunoSEQ multiplex PCR, the TCRdb table keeps only in-frame clones and is missing some. The table has about 80,000 clones, 82% seen once. This specimen was CD4+ T cells from blood, taken approximately 3.5 years after liver transplant. These receptors came from a human patient who received a liver transplant. The T cells may partly be graft donor cells.

The J gene is TRBJ2-7, the V gene TRBV7-8; 8 bases map to TRBD2. Germline loops: CDR1 SGHVS, CDR2 FQNEAQ. The V segment lost 1 base and the J segment 5 bases; nucleotides outside the gene matches: 10. There are 16 residues in the CDR3. The CDR3 nucleotides are TGTGCCAGCAGCTTAGAACTAGCGGAACCTAGGAACGAGCAGTACTTC. Its translation: CASSLELAEPRNEQYF.

V is TRBV5-1 and J is TRBJ2-4; D unclear. V was clipped by 0 bases and J by 1 base, with 8 bases between them. The CDR3 sequence is 15 residues long. CDR1 and CDR2 from the germline V gene are SGHRS and YFSETQ. The CDR3 reads CASSLGGQAKNIQYF. CDR3 nucleotides: TGCGCCAGCAGCTTGGGTGGCCAGGCCAAAAACATTCAGTACTTC.

The chain links TRBV30 to TRBJ1-1; no definite D call. V lost 0 bases and J lost 1, with 6 bases in between. CDR1 and CDR2 from the germline V gene are GTSNPN and SVGIG (reference sequence). This CDR3 spans 13 amino acids. The CDR3 loop reads CAWSVGWNTEAFF. In DNA, the CDR3 is TGTGCCTGGAGTGTCGGGTGGAACACTGAAGCTTTCTTT. Variable domain in full (rest from reference TRBV30 and TRBJ1-1): SQTIHQWPATLVQPVGSPLSLECTVEGTSNPNLYWYRQAAGRGLQLLFYSVGIGQISSEVPQNLSASRPQDRQFILSSKKLLLSDSGFYLCAWSVGWNTEAFFGQGTRLTVV.

This chain joins TRBV13 and TRBJ1-2; D unclear. The CDR3 is 15 residues long. Trimming stripped 1 base from V and 4 bases from J, with 13 bases between. Germline-derived CDR1 and CDR2 are PRHDT and FYEKMQ (reference sequence). Written as DNA, the CDR3 is TGTGCCAGCAGCTTAGTAGGCTGGCAGACCTATGGCTACACCTTC. Protein sequence: CASSLVGWQTYGYTF.

V and J are TRBV2 and TRBJ1-1; D is uncertain. Germline lookup yields CDR1 SNHLY and CDR2 FYNNEI. The CDR3 is 13 amino acids. The germline V and J ends were trimmed by 1 base and 2 bases, with 5 bases remaining between them. This chain's CDR3 is CASSEEFNTEAFF. The CDR3, as DNA: TGTGCCAGCAGTGAAGAGTTTAACACTGAAGCTTTCTTT.

Only one count was recorded for this clone. The chain is built from TRBV10-3 and TRBJ2-1; 9 positions agree with TRBD2. V shed 10 bases and J 2 bases; nucleotides not matched to a gene: 9. The CDR3 is 15 amino acids. Looked up from germline, CDR1 is ENHRY and CDR2 is SYGVKD. The chain's CDR3 is CATDPGLAAYNEQFF. CDR3 nucleotides: TGTGCCACCGATCCGGGACTAGCTGCCTACAATGAGCAGTTCTTC.

The chain carries TRBV7-2 and TRBJ1-2, with unresolved D. CDR3 length: 13 residues. The V and J ends lost 3 bases and 3 bases respectively, with 8 bases between them. Per germline, CDR1 SGHTA and CDR2 FQGNSA. DNA for the CDR3: TGTGCCAGCAGCTTGACTAGGGACTATGGCTACACCTTC. It specifies CASSLTRDYGYTF.

As to this clone: At the DNA level, this CDR3 is encoded by other sequences in the same sample as well. The chain uses TRBV5-4 and TRBJ1-1; 9 bases map to TRBD1. The CDR3 has 15 residues. Per the germline V gene, CDR1 is SGHNT and CDR2 is YYREEE (reference sequence). The V segment lost 3 bases and the J segment 1 base; nucleotides outside the gene matches: 4. The CDR3 reads CASSSPGQGNTEAFF. The DNA for the CDR3 is TGTGCCAGCAGCTCGCCGGGACAGGGGAACACTGAAGCTTTCTTT.

CDR3 residues: CASSTLSGSGTGELFF. The CDR3 DNA reads as TGTGCCAGCAGTACCCTTAGCGGGAGCGGGACCGGGGAGCTGTTTTTT. The J gene is TRBJ2-2, the V gene TRBV6-6; 9 bases align to TRBD2. J lost 5 bases, V lost 5 bases, and 9 bases had no gene match. Per germline, CDR1 MNHNY and CDR2 SVGAGI (reference sequence). The CDR3 sequence is 16 residues long.

This clone was detected once. The gene calls are TRBV20-1 and TRBJ2-5; D is tentatively TRBD1 or TRBD2 (6 bases each). Germline-derived CDR1 and CDR2 are DFQATT and SNEGSKA (reference sequence). The CDR3 contains 11 residues. V dropped 4 bases and J dropped 4 bases, with 7 bases sitting between them. The CDR3 here is CSAKGGETQYF. The CDR3 bases are TGCAGTGCTAAGGGGGGAGAGACCCAGTACTTC.

The table lists this clone with a count of one. This rearrangement joins TRBV4-1 to TRBJ1-3; 9 bases map to TRBD1. Per the germline V gene, CDR1 is MGHRA and CDR2 is YSYEKL. This CDR3 region has 18 residues. V dropped 3 bases and J dropped 2; count of bases not matched to a gene: 11. CDR3 DNA sequence: TGCGCCAGCAGCCAGGATACAGGGGGCGCGTTCCCTGGAAACACCATATATTTT. This translates into CASSQDTGGAFPGNTIYF.

The rearrangement joins TRBV28 to TRBJ2-7; D is undetermined. CDR1 and CDR2 (germline): MDHEN, SYDVKM. Trimming stripped 6 bases from V and 2 bases from J, with 17 bases between. This CDR3 has 15 amino acids. The CDR3 loop reads CASSRLFRGTYEQYF. CDR3 nucleotide sequence: TGTGCCAGCAGCCGATTGTTTCGAGGCACCTACGAGCAGTACTTC.

The chain has TRBV5-1 and TRBJ1-1; D is unclear. Between the trimmed V and J ends, which lost 1 base and 2 bases, there was a span of 6 bases. The V gene's germline CDR1 is SGHRS and CDR2 YFSETQ. The CDR3 spans 13 residues. CDR3: CASSLKGNTEAFF. Written as DNA, the CDR3 is TGCGCCAGCAGCTTGAAGGGTAACACTGAAGCTTTCTTT.

The chain joins TRBV29-1 to TRBJ1-2; D gene uncertain. V lost 6 bases, J lost 4 bases, and 12 bases lay in between. From germline, CDR1 is SQVTM and CDR2 ANQGSEA. The CDR3 contains 12 residues. CDR3 sequence: CSVPTGIYGYTF. DNA of the CDR3: TGCAGCGTCCCGACGGGGATCTATGGCTACACCTTC.

The chain links TRBV19 to TRBJ1-2; no definite D call. From germline, CDR1 is LNHDA and CDR2 SQIVND (reference sequence). Trimming left V 7 bases short and J 2 bases short, with 11 bases between. The CDR3 loop spans 13 amino acids. CDR3 coding DNA: TGTGCCAGTAACCCCAGGCGGAACTATGGCTACACCTTC. This gives the protein CASNPRRNYGYTF.

This clone was counted a few times. This chain uses TRBV19 with TRBJ1-2; 7 bases are a match to TRBD1. Unmatched junction bases numbered 6, after V lost 3 bases and J lost 8 bases. Germline values: CDR1 LNHDA, CDR2 SQIVND (reference sequence). The CDR3 spans 13 residues. CDR3 loop: CASSIRQGDGYTF. The CDR3 DNA is TGTGCCAGTAGTATTCGGCAGGGGGACGGCTACACCTTC.

The chain joins TRBV27 to TRBJ2-7; the D gene could be TRBD1 or TRBD2 (5 bases each). This CDR3 is built from 11 residues. Germline V CDR1 and CDR2: MNHEY, SMNVEV (reference sequence). V was pared by 6 bases and J by 3 bases, with 6 bases between. The CDR3 DNA follows: TGTGCCAGCAGGGGACGCTACGAGCAGTACTTC. It yields the protein CASRGRYEQYF.

The chain combines TRBV29-1 with TRBJ2-2; TRBD2 matches 12 bases. This CDR3 is 17 amino acids long. Germline V gene sequence: CDR1 SQVTM, CDR2 ANQGSEA. This CDR3 reads CSALPPTSGSGNGELFF. CDR3 sequence (DNA): TGCAGTGCCCTCCCCCCGACTAGCGGGAGCGGGAACGGGGAGCTGTTTTTT.

The chain couples TRBV28 to TRBJ2-1; a weak D match, TRBD1 (7 bases). Germline-derived CDR1 and CDR2 are MDHEN and SYDVKM. This CDR3 spans 14 amino acids. V shed 5 bases and J shed 9 bases, with 17 bases lying between them. The CDR3 nucleotides are TGTGCCAGCAGTCTGTGGGGGGACAGAAGTGAGCAGTTCTTC. Translation: CASSLWGDRSEQFF.

The V and J genes are TRBV10-2 and TRBJ2-1, with D tentatively TRBD1 (7 bases). This CDR3 is built from 13 residues. Trimming removed 5 bases from V and 7 bases from J, with 12 bases in between. In germline, CDR1 is WSHSY, CDR2 SAAADI. The CDR3 nucleotides are TGCGCCAGCAGTAAACAGGGGAGGAATGAGCAGTTCTTC. Residues: CASSKQGRNEQFF.

This clone appeared a single time. The chain has TRBV6-5 and TRBJ1-1, with 8 bases that match TRBD1. The CDR3 extends over 16 amino acids. The V gene's germline CDR1 is MNHEY and CDR2 SVGAGI. Trimming cost V 0 bases and J 4 bases; bases outside gene matches: 7. CDR3 sequence: CASSYSAGGIGTEAFF. The CDR3 nucleotides are TGTGCCAGCAGTTACTCGGCAGGGGGCATCGGCACTGAAGCTTTCTTT.

V is TRBV11-2 and J is TRBJ2-7; tentative D call: TRBD1 (6 bases). The CDR3 extends over 16 amino acids. Trimming cost V 1 base and J 4 bases, with 17 bases left between them. CDR1 SGHAT and CDR2 FQNNGV come from the germline V gene. The CDR3 bases are TGTGCCAGCAGCTTAGCCTTTAGGGGGAAAGGTTACGAGCAGTACTTC. Translating gives CASSLAFRGKGYEQYF. The full variable domain, completed using reference TRBV11-2 and TRBJ2-7, is EAGVAQSPRYKIIEKRQSVAFWCNPISGHATLYWYQQILGQGPKLLIQFQNNGVVDDSQLPKDRFSAERLKGVDSTLKIQPAKLEDSAVYLCASSLAFRGKGYEQYFGPGTRLTVT.

This sequence joins TRBV7-3 and TRBJ2-3, with D maybe TRBD1 (5 bases). The germline V gene encodes CDR1 SGHTA and CDR2 FQGTGA. The length of the CDR3 is 14 residues. V was clipped by 0 bases and J by 1 base, with 5 bases between them. CDR3 DNA: TGTGCCAGCAGCTTAACGGGGCGCACAGATACGCAGTATTTT. As protein: CASSLTGRTDTQYF.

V and J are TRBV9 and TRBJ1-1; TRBD1 might be the D (5 bases). Germline V gene data show CDR1 as SGDLS and CDR2 as YYNGEE. The CDR3 consists of 15 residues. Trimming pared 3 bases from V and 0 bases from J, leaving 12 bases between. This chain's CDR3 is CASSAFGGVNTEAFF. CDR3 nucleotide sequence: TGTGCCAGCAGCGCCTTCGGGGGAGTGAACACTGAAGCTTTCTTT.

The rearrangement uses TRBV18 and TRBJ1-2; D is perhaps TRBD1 (5 bases). Trimming took 3 bases from V and 2 from J, leaving 10 bases between them. Germline V gene sequence: CDR1 KGHSH, CDR2 LQKENI. The CDR3 consists of 14 residues. The CDR3 protein is CASSPATVNYGYTF. The CDR3 nucleotides read TGTGCCAGCTCACCGGCGACAGTCAACTATGGCTACACCTTC.

The table lists this clone with a few counts. J is TRBJ1-4 and V is TRBV28; no clear D. Between the trimmed V and J ends, which lost 1 base and 0 bases, there was a span of 12 bases. Germline V gene lookup returns CDR1 MDHEN and CDR2 SYDVKM. The CDR3 is 17 amino acids. CDR3 region: CASSLYNYEATNEKLFF. Here the CDR3 DNA reads TGTGCCAGCAGTTTATATAACTACGAAGCAACTAATGAAAAACTGTTTTTT.

V and J are TRBV4-1 and TRBJ1-2, with 9 bases matching TRBD1. CDR1 and CDR2 (germline): MGHRA, YSYEKL. V lost 4 bases to trimming and J lost 8 bases; unmatched junction nucleotides: 14. The CDR3 contains 16 residues. The CDR3 nucleotides are TGCGCCAGCAGCCCCCAGGGAACCATGACAGGGGGAGGCTACACCTTC. Translating it yields CASSPQGTMTGGGYTF.

The rearrangement links TRBV27 to TRBJ2-7; D might be TRBD2 (6 bases). The CDR3 sequence is 15 residues long. CDR1 is MNHEY and CDR2 is SMNVEV in the germline V gene (reference sequence). V dropped 5 bases and J dropped 5 bases, with 19 bases sitting between them. CDR3 coding DNA: TGTGCCAGCAGTAAACCGGGAGCTAGGAGGAACGAGCAGTACTTC. This gives the protein CASSKPGARRNEQYF.

This sequence joins TRBV11-2 and TRBJ1-2; D possibly corresponds to TRBD1 (6 bases). This CDR3 comprises 13 residues. Per the germline V gene, CDR1 is SGHAT and CDR2 is FQNNGV. V dropped 5 bases and J dropped 4 bases, with 11 bases sitting between them. Here the CDR3 reads CASSGSDSYGYTF. The CDR3 nucleotides are TGTGCCAGCAGCGGGTCGGACAGCTATGGCTACACCTTC.

Here the CDR3 reads CASSYSTASYGYTF. CDR3 bases: TGTGCCAGCAGTTACTCGACAGCTTCCTATGGCTACACCTTC. The V call is TRBV6-5, the J call TRBJ1-2; perhaps TRBD1 as D (5 bases). Trimming removed 0 bases from V and 4 bases from J, with 9 bases in between. The CDR3 length is 14 residues. The V gene's germline CDR1 is MNHEY and CDR2 SVGAGI.

The gene calls are TRBV7-8 and TRBJ1-2; D might be TRBD1 (5 bases). The length of the CDR3 is 13 residues. The germline V gene encodes CDR1 SGHVS and CDR2 FQNEAQ. The V end lost 5 bases, the J end lost 8 bases, and 15 bases lay between the germline ends. CDR3 bases: TGTGCCAGCAGCCCGCAACAGGACTCGGGCTACACCTTC. This encodes CASSPQQDSGYTF.

The chain employs TRBV30 and TRBJ2-5, with D unclear. This CDR3 comprises 12 residues. The germline V gene has CDR1 GTSNPN and CDR2 SVGIG (reference sequence). Trimming left V 0 bases short and J 3 bases short, with 5 bases between. The CDR3 here is CAWSVLKETQYF. The DNA of the CDR3 is TGTGCCTGGAGTGTCCTTAAAGAGACCCAGTACTTC.